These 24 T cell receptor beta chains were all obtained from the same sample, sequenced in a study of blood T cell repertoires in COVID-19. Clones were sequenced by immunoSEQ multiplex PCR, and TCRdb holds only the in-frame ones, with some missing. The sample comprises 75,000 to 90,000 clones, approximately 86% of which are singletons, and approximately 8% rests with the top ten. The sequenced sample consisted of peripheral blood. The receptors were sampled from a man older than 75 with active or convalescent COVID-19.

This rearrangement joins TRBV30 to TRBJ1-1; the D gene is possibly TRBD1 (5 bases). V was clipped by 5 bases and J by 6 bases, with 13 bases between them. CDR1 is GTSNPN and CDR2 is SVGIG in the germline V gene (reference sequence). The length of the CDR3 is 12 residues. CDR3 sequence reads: CAWETGGAEAFF. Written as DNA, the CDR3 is TGTGCCTGGGAGACGGGGGGGGCTGAAGCTTTCTTT.

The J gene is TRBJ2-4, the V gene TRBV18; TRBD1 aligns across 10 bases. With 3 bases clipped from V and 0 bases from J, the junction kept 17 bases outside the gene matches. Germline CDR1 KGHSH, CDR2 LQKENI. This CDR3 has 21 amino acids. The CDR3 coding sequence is TGTGCCAGCTCACCTTCACACGTACCGGGACAGGGGCATATAGCCAAAAACATTCAGTACTTC. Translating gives CASSPSHVPGQGHIAKNIQYF. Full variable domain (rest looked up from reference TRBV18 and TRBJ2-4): NAGVMQNPRHLVRRRGQEARLRCSPMKGHSHVYWYRQLPEEGLKFMVYLQKENIIDESGMPKERFSAEFPKEGPSILRIQQVVRGDSAAYFCASSPSHVPGQGHIAKNIQYFGAGTRLSVL.

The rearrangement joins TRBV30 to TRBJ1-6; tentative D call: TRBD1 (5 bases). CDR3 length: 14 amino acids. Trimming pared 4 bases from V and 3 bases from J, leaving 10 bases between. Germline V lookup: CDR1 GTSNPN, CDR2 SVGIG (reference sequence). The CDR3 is CAWTRDSYNSPLHF. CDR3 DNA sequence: TGTGCCTGGACCAGAGACAGCTATAATTCACCCCTCCACTTT.

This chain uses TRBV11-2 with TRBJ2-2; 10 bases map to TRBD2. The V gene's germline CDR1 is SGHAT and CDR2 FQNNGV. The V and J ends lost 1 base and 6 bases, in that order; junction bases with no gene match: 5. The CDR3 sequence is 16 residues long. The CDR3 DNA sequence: TGTGCCAGCAGCTTAGTTCGGCTAGCGGGAGCCGGGGAGCTGTTTTTT. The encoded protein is CASSLVRLAGAGELFF.

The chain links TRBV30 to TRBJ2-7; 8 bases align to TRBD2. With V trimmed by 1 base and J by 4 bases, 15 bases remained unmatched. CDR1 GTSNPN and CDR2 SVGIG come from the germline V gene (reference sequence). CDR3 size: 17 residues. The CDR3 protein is CAWSGQVGQRETYEQYV. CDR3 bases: TGTGCCTGGAGTGGCCAAGTAGGCCAGCGGGAGACTTACGAGCAGTACGTC.

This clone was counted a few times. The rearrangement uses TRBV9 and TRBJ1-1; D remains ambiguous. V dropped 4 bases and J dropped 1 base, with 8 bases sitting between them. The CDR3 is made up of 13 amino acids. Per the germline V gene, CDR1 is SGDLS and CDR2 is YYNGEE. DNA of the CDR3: TGTGCCAGCAGCCCCACTGGGAACACTGAAGCTTTCTTT. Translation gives CASSPTGNTEAFF.

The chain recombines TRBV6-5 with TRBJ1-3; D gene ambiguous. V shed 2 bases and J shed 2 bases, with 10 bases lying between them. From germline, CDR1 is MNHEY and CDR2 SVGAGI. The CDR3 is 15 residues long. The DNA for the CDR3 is TGTGCCAGCAGTTACAGTCGGGTTCCTGGAAACACCATATATTTT. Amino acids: CASSYSRVPGNTIYF.

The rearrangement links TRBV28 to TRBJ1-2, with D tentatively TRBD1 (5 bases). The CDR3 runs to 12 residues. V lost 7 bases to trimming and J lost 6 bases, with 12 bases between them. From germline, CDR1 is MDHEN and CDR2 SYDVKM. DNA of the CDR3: TGTGCCAGCAATAGACAGCCCCATGGCTACACCTTC. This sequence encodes CASNRQPHGYTF.

This chain's CDR3 is CASSVFPGGGTDTQYF. CDR3 coding DNA: TGTGCCAGCAGCGTATTCCCAGGGGGCGGCACAGATACGCAGTATTTT. The chain has TRBV9 and TRBJ2-3, with 8 bases fitting TRBD1. V was pared by 1 base and J by 1 base, with 5 bases of the junction left unmatched. CDR3 size: 16 residues. Germline lookup yields CDR1 SGDLS and CDR2 YYNGEE.

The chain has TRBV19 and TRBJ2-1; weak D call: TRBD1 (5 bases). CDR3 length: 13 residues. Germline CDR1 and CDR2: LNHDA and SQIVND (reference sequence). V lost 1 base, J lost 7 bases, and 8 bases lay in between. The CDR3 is CASSIVGANEQFF. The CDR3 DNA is TGTGCCAGTAGTATAGTAGGGGCAAATGAGCAGTTCTTC.

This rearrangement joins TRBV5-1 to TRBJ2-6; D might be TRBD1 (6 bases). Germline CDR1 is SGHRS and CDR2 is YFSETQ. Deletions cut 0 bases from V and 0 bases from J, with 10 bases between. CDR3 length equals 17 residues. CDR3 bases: TGCGCCAGCAGCTTGGGACAGGTAATCTCTGGGGCCAACGTCCTGACTTTC. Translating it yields CASSLGQVISGANVLTF.

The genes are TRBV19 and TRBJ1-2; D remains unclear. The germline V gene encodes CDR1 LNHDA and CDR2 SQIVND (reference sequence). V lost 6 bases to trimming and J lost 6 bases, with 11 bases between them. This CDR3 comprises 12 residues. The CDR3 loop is CASSHSLDGYTF. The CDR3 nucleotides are TGTGCCAGTAGCCACAGCCTTGATGGCTACACCTTC.

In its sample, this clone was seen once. CDR3 residues: CASSSDRGGSGYTF. CDR3 nucleotide sequence: TGTGCCAGCAGCTCGGACAGGGGGGGTAGTGGCTACACCTTC. The J gene is TRBJ1-2, the V gene TRBV7-2, with 10 bases fitting TRBD1. Trimming removed 4 bases from V and 7 bases from J; junction bases left unmatched: 6. The CDR3 runs 14 residues. Germline V gene data show CDR1 as SGHTA and CDR2 as FQGNSA.

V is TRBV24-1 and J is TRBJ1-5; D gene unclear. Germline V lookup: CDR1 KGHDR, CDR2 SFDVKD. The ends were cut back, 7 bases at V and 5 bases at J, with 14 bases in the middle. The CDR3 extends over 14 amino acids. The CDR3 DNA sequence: TGTGCCACCAGGGCGGACGGGGATCATCAGCCCCAGCATTTT. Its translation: CATRADGDHQPQHF.

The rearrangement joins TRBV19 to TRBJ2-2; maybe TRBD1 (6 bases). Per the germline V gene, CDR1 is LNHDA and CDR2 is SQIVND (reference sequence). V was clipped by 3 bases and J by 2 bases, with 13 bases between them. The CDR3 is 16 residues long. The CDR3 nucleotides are TGTGCCAGTAGTATCCCACACAGGGCCAACACCGGGGAGCTGTTTTTT. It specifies CASSIPHRANTGELFF. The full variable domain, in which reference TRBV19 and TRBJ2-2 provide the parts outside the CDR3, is DGGITQSPKYLFRKEGQNVTLSCEQNLNHDAMYWYRQDPGQGLRLIYYSQIVNDFQKGDIAEGYSVSREKKESFPLTVTSAQKNPTAFYLCASSIPHRANTGELFFGEGSRLTVL.

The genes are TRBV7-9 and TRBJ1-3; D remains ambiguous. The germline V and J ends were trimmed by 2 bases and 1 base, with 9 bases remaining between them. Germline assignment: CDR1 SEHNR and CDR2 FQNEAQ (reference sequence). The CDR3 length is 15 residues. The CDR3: CASSLTTGSGNTIYF. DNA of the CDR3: TGTGCCAGCAGCTTAACTACGGGTTCTGGAAACACCATATATTTT.

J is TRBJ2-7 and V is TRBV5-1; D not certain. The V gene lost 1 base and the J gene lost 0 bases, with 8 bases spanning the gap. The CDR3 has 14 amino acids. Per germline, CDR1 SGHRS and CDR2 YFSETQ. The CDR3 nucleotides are TGCGCCAGCAGCTTGTGGCCTAGCTCCTACGAGCAGTACGTC. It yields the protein CASSLWPSSYEQYV.

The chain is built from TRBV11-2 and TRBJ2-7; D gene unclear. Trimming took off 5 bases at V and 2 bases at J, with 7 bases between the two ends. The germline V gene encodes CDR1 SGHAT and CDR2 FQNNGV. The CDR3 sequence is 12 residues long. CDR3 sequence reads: CASSRDTYEQYV. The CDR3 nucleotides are TGTGCCAGCAGCCGAGACACCTACGAGCAGTACGTC.

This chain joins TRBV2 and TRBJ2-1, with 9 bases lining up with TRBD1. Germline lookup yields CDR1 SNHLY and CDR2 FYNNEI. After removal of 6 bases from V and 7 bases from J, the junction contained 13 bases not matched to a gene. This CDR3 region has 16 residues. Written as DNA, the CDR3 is TGTGCCAGCAGCGGCCCGGGACAGGGAAGTGTAAATGAGCAGTTCTTC. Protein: CASSGPGQGSVNEQFF.

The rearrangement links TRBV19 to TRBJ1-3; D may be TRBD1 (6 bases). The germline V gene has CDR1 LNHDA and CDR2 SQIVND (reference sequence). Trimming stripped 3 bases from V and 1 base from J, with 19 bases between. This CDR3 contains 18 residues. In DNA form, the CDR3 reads TGTGCCAGTAGTATGTTCTCCCGTGGCAGGGGATCTGGAAACACCATATATTTT. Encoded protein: CASSMFSRGRGSGNTIYF.

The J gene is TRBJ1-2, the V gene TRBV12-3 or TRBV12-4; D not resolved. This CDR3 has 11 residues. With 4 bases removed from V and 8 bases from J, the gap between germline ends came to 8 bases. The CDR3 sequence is CASSSSVGYTF. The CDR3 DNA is TGTGCCAGCAGTTCCTCAGTGGGCTACACCTTC.

CDR3 sequence: CSVSGGADEKLFF. The CDR3 nucleotides read TGCAGCGTTTCAGGGGGCGCGGATGAAAAACTGTTTTTT. This chain links TRBV29-1 with TRBJ1-4, with 8 nucleotides matching TRBD1. V lost 5 bases to trimming and J lost 6 bases; unmatched junction nucleotides: 5. Germline V lookup: CDR1 SQVTM, CDR2 ANQGSEA. The CDR3 has 13 amino acids.

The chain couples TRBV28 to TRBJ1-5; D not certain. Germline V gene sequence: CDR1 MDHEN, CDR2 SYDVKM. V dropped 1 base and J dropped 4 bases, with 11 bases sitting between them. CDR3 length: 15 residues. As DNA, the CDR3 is TGTGCCAGCAGTTTATCGGCCACAGAAAATCAGCCCCAGCATTTT. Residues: CASSLSATENQPQHF.

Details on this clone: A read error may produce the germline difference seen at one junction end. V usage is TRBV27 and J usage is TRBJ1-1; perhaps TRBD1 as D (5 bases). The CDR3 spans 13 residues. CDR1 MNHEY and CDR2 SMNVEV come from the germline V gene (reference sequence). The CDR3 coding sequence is TGTGCCACCAGTCCCAGGGCGGACACTGAAGCTTTCTTT. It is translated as CATSPRADTEAFF.